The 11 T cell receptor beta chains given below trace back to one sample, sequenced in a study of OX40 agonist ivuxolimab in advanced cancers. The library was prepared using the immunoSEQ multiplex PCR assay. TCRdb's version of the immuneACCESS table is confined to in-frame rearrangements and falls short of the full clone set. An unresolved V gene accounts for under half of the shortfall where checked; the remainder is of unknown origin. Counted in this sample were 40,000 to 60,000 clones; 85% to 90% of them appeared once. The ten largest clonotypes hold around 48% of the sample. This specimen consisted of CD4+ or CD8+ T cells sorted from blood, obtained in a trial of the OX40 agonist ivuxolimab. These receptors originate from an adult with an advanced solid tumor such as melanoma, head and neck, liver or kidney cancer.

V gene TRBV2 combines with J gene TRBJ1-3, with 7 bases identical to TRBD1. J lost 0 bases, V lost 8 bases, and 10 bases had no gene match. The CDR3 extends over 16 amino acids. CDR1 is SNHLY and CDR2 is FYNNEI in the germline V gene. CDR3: CASDRGTASSGNTIYF. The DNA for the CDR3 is TGTGCCAGCGATCGGGGGACAGCGAGCTCTGGAAACACCATATATTTT.

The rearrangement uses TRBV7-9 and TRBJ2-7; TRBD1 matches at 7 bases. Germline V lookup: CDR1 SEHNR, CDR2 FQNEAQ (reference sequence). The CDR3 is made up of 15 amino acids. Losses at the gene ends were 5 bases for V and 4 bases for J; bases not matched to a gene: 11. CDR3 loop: CASSSPVTGTYEQYF. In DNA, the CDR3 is TGTGCCAGCAGCAGTCCGGTGACAGGGACATACGAGCAGTACTTC.

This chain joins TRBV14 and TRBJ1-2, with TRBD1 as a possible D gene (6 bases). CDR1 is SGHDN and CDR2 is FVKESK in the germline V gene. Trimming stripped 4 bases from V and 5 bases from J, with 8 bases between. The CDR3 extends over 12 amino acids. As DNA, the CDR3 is TGTGCCAGCAGCCCAAGGGGGTATGGCTACACCTTC. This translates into CASSPRGYGYTF.

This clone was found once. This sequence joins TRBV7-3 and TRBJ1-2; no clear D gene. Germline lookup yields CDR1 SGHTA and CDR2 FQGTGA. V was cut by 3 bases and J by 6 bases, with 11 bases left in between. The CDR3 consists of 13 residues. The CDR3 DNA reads TGTGCCAGCAGCTTGGAAGGCAGCGATGGCTACACCTTC. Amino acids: CASSLEGSDGYTF. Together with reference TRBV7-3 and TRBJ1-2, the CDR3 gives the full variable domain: GAGVSQTPSNKVTEKGKYVELRCDPISGHTALYWYRQSLGQGPEFLIYFQGTGAADDSGLPNDRFFAVRPEGSVSTLKIQRTERGDSAVYLCASSLEGSDGYTFGSGTRLTVV.

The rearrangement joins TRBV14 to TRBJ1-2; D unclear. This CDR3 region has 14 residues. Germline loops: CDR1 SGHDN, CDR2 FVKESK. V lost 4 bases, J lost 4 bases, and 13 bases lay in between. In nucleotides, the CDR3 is TGTGCCAGCAGCCCGTCGGGTAACCCCTATGGCTACACCTTC. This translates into CASSPSGNPYGYTF. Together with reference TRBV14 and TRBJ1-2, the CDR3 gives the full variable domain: EAGVTQFPSHSVIEKGQTVTLRCDPISGHDNLYWYRRVMGKEIKFLLHFVKESKQDESGMPNNRFLAERTGGTYSTLKVQPAELEDSGVYFCASSPSGNPYGYTFGSGTRLTVV.

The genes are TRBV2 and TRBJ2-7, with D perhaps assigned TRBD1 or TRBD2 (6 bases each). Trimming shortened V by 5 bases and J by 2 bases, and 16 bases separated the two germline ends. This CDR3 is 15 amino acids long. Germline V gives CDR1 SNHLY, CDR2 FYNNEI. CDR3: CASSSDGGSPYEQYF. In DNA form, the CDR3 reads TGTGCCAGCAGTTCTGACGGGGGCTCTCCCTACGAGCAGTACTTC.

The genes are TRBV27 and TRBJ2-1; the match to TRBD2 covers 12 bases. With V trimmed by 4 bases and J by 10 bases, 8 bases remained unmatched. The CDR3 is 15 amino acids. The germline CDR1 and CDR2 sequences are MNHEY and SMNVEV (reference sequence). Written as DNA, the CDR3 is TGTGCCAGCAGTTCTAGCGGGGGGGCCTTCGGGGAGCAGTTCTTC. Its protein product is CASSSSGGAFGEQFF.

The CDR3 DNA reads as TGTGCCAGCAGTGGAGGGACAGGGTTGAGTCTCTACGAGCAGTACTTC. Its protein product is CASSGGTGLSLYEQYF. The chain uses TRBV6-1 and TRBJ2-7; 9 bases are shared with TRBD1. Germline values: CDR1 MNHNS, CDR2 SASEGT. The CDR3 extends over 16 amino acids. V lost 4 bases to trimming and J lost 3 bases; unmatched junction nucleotides: 10.

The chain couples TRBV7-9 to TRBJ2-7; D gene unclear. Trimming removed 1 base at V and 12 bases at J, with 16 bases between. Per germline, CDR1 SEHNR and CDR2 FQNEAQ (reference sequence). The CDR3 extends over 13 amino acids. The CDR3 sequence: CASSLGTLGAVYF. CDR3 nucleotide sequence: TGTGCCAGCAGCTTAGGGACGCTCGGCGCCGTGTACTTC.

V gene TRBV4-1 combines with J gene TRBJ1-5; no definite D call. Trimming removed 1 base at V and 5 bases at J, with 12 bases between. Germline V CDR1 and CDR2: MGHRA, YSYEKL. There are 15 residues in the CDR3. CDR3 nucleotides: TGCGCCAGCAGCCAAGTCGCTACAACCTATCAGCCCCAGCATTTT. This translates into CASSQVATTYQPQHF.

In DNA, the CDR3 is TGTGCCAGCAGCACCGGGACAGGGACCTACGAGCAGTACTTC. Translation: CASSTGTGTYEQYF. The chain joins TRBV28 to TRBJ2-7, with 9 nucleotides matching TRBD1. The CDR3 runs 14 residues. The V gene's germline CDR1 is MDHEN and CDR2 SYDVKM. Losses at the gene ends were 6 bases for V and 2 bases for J; bases not matched to a gene: 5.